At least ten counts were recorded for the clone carrying this T cell receptor (beta chain). Its antigen is as yet unknown. Trimming removed 10 bases at V and 2 bases at J, with 14 bases between. Germline CDR1 is MNHEY and CDR2 is SVGAGI. The CDR3 loop spans 13 amino acids. All participating donors were Caucasian adults from Nashville, Tennessee. This sample stems from a study of shared clonotypes between healthy human individuals. Study context: Plates per donor: three CD4 naive, three CD4 memory, two CD8 naive, one CD8 memory.

Repertoires were generated with immunoSEQ multiplex PCR, while TCRdb's copy carries only in-frame clones and drops some. The sample lists 550,000 to 800,000 clones, 74% occurring once. Findings and limits, study-wide: Clonotypes which were not shared had lower generation probabilities than clonotypes that all four donors shared.

Sequencing used memory CD4+ T cells sorted from blood. The subset denotes: CD45RA-negative fraction. This clonotype was sampled from a woman in her thirties in good health. The chain joins TRBV6-5 to TRBJ1-2; perhaps TRBD1 as D (6 bases). The CDR3 region has the DNA TGTGCCACCCACCCCCAGGGGAACTATGGCTACACCTTC. This gives the protein CATHPQGNYGYTF.